This is a list of T cell receptor beta chains from one sample in a study of T-cell reconstitution after alpha-beta-depleted transplantation in children. TCRdb used MiXCR to reprocess the PCR reads, holding one entry per CDR3 protein. The sample records around 680,000 distinct CDR3 sequences, around 16% being singletons. Source: PBMCs from the stem cell graft donor, taken from the stem cell graft. These receptors were collected from a human donor who donated a stem cell graft to a child with acute myeloid leukemia. CDR3s leave out the opening cysteine and the closing phenylalanine or tryptophan. D genes are given only for firm matches.

>TRBD1|TRBV11-3|TRBJ1-1|14
ASSLDLGTGGTEAF
>TRBD1|TRBV7-6|TRBJ2-2|13
ASSQQGARTGELF
>.|TRBV7-9|TRBJ2-3|10
ASSLDWDTQY
>.|TRBV6-1|TRBJ1-5|9
ASSETGTVH
>.|TRBV5-6|TRBJ2-1|11
ASSLGFYNEQF
>.|TRBV7-8|TRBJ2-7|13
ASSSRRAMEYEQY
>.|TRBV4-3|TRBJ1-4|13
ASSQVAGVGEKLF
>.|TRBV6-2/TRBV6-3|TRBJ2-1|13
ASSYSAGGANEQF
>.|TRBV20-1|TRBJ1-6|13
SARPQGAANSPLH
>.|TRBV7-9|TRBJ2-6|14
ASSLSRVSGANVLT
>TRBD2|TRBV11-2|TRBJ2-5|16
ASSSGSSGGQYQETQY
>.|TRBV28|TRBJ2-5|11
ASSSGGKETQY
>TRBD1|TRBV20-1|TRBJ1-5|14
SAFKTGGSANQPQH
>.|TRBV5-1|TRBJ2-6|15
ASSLGTVISGANVLT
>.|TRBV9|TRBJ1-1|11
ASSHDWNTEAF
>.|TRBV4-3|TRBJ2-6|15
ASSQEVGNSGANVLT
>.|TRBV20-1|TRBJ2-3|8
SALADTQY
>.|TRBV4-2|TRBJ1-2|11
ASSQGNGEGYT
>TRBD1|TRBV30|TRBJ2-3|12
ALDRDGSGDTQY
>TRBD1|TRBV20-1|TRBJ2-1|13
SARTPGQGRNEQF
>TRBD1|TRBV5-6|TRBJ1-5|14
ASSAGTGGHNQPQH
>TRBD1|TRBV12-3/TRBV12-4|TRBJ1-3|10
ASSGTGDTIY
>TRBD2|TRBV20-1|TRBJ2-2|12
SARDPGGSGELF
>.|TRBV7-9|TRBJ2-3|11
ASSYLGTDTQY
>.|TRBV27|TRBJ2-7|14
ASSPKPRGSSYEQY
>.|TRBV15|TRBJ1-5|13
ATSRGKGRDQPQH
>.|TRBV4-2|TRBJ2-6|17
ASSPIGGTPRSGANVLT